Described below is a single TCR beta chain sequence and its context. The data were obtained in a study of blood T cell repertoires in COVID-19. Measured with immunoSEQ multiplex PCR; TCRdb has only the in-frame clones, and not every one. The sample includes some 87,000 clones, about 84% seen only once; the top ten take approximately 25%. Per the germline V gene, CDR1 is SQVTM and CDR2 is ANQGSEA. This CDR3 spans 14 amino acids. The clonotype was recovered from an elderly man with active or convalescent COVID-19. This chain uses TRBV29-1 with TRBJ2-1; D possibly corresponds to TRBD2 (6 bases). Sequencing used peripheral blood. CDR3 DNA sequence: TGCGGGGGGAAGGGCACGAGCTCCTACAATGAGCAGTTCTTC. Translated, it gives CGGKGTSSYNEQFF.